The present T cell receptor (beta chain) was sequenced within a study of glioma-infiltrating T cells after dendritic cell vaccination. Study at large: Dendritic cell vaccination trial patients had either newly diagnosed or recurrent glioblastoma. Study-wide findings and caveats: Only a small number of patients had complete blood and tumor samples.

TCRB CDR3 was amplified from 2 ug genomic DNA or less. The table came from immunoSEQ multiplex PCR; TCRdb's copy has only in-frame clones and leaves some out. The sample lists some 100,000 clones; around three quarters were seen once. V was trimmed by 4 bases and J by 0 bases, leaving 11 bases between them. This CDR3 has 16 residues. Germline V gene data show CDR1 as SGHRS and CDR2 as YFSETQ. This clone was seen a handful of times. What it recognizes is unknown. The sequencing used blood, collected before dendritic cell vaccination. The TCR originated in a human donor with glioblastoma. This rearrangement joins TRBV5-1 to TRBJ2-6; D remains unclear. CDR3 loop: CASSALTRSGANVLTF. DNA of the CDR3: TGCGCCAGCAGCGCCCTCACGCGCTCTGGGGCCAACGTCCTGACTTTC.